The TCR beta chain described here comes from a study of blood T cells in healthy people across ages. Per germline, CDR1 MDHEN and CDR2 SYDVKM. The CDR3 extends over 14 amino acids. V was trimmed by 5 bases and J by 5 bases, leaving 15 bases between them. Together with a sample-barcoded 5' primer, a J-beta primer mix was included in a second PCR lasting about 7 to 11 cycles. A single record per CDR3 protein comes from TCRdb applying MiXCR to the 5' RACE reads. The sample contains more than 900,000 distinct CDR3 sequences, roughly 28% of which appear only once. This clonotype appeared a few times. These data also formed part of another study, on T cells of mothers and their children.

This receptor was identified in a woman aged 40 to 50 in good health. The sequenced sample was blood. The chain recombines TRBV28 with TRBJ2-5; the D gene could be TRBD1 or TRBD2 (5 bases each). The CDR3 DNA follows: TGTGCCAGCAGTCCGGGGCCCGCCGGGGAGACCCAGTACTTC. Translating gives CASSPGPAGETQYF.